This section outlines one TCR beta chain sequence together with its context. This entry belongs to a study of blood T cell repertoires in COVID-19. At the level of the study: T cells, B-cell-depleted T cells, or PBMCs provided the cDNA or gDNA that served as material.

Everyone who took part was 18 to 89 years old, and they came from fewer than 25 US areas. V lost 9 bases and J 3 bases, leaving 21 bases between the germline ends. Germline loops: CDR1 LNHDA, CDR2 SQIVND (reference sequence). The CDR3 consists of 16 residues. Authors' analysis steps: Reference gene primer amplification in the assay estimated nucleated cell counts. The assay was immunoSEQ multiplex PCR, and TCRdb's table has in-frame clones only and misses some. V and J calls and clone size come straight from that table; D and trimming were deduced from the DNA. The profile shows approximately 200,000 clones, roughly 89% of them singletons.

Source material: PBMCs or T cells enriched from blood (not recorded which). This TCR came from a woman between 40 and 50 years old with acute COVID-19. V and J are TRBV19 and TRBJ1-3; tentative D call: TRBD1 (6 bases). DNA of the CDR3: TGTGCCAGCGTTGATGGGACACTGCTTGGTGGAAACACCATATATTTT. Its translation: CASVDGTLLGGNTIYF.